This TCR beta chain derives from a study of blood T cell repertoires in COVID-19. Study-level information: COVID-19 samples, acute and convalescent, were from the United States, Italy and Spain.

CDR1 KGHSH and CDR2 LQKENI come from the germline V gene. V gave up 5 bases and J gave up 2 bases, with 12 bases separating them. The CDR3 sequence is 14 residues long. This table comes from immunoSEQ multiplex PCR, and its TCRdb copy is limited to in-frame clones, with some not included. The table lists about 280,000 clones, 75% to 85% of them singletons. The TCR was taken from a man in his fifties with active or convalescent COVID-19. What was sequenced was peripheral blood. J is TRBJ1-1 and V is TRBV18; maybe TRBD1 (6 bases). In nucleotides, the CDR3 is TGTGCCAGCTCAAGGGGACAAACAAACACTGAAGCTTTCTTT. It specifies CASSRGQTNTEAFF.